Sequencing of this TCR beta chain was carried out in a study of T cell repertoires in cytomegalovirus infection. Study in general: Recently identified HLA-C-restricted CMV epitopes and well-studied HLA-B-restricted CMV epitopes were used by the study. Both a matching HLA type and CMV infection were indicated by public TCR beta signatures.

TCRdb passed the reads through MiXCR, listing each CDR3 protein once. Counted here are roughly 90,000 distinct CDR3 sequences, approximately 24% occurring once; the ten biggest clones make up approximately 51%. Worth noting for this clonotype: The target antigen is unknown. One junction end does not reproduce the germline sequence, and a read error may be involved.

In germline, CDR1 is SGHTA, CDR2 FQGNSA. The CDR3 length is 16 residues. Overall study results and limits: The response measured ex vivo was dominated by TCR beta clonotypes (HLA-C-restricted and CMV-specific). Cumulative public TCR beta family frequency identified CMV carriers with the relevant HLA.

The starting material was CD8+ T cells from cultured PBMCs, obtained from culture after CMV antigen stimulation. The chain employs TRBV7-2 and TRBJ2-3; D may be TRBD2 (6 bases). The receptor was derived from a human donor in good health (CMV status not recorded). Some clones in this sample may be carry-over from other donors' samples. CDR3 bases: TGTGCCAGCAGCCCTAGGGGTGCCACTAGCACAGATATGCAGTATTTT. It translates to CASSPRGATSTDMQYF.